What follows is one T cell receptor beta chain and its context. The data were taken from a study of blood T cell repertoires in COVID-19. Study-level information: Samples representing acute and convalescent COVID-19 were sourced from the United States, Italy and Spain. Sources were T cells, B-cell-depleted T cells, or PBMCs; the material itself was cDNA or gDNA.

The data were produced by immunoSEQ multiplex PCR, yet TCRdb's version contains in-frame clones alone and is incomplete. The sample holds fewer than 150,000 clones, about 83% seen once. The CDR3 contains 15 residues. Trimming took off 4 bases at V and 0 bases at J, with 12 bases between the two ends. Germline CDR1 is MGHRA and CDR2 is YSYEKL. The V gene is TRBV4-1, the J gene TRBJ2-5; D remains ambiguous. This receptor was taken from a man between 70 and 80 years old with acute or convalescent COVID-19. The material sequenced was peripheral blood. CDR3: CASSPSETYQETQYF. CDR3 nucleotide sequence: TGCGCCAGCAGCCCGTCCGAGACTTACCAAGAGACCCAGTACTTC.